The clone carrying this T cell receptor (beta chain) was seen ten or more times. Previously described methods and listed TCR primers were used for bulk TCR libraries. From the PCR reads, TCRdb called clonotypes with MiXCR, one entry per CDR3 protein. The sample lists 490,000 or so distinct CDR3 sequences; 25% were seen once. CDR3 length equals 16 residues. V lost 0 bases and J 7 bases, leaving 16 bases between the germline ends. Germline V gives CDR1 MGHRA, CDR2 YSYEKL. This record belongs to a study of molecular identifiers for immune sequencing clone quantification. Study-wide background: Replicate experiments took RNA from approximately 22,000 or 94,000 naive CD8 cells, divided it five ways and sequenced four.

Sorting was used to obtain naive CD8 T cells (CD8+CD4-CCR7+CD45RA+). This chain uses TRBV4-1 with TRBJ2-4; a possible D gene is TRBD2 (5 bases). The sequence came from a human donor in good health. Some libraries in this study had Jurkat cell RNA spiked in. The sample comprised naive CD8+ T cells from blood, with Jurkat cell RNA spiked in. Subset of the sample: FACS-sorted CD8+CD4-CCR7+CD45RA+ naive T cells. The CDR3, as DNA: TGCGCCAGCAGCCAAGAAAGTGGTACAGAGGGTAACATTCAGTACTTC. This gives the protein CASSQESGTEGNIQYF.